The 23 T cell receptor beta chains presented below share a single source sample, sequenced in a study of early T cells in non-severe SARS-CoV-2 infection. MiXCR, run by TCRdb on the 5' RACE reads, gives a single entry per CDR3 protein. The table records tens of thousands of distinct CDR3 sequences, about 4.5% of them present only once. This material consisted of whole blood, taken at baseline. The receptor source for this set is an adult who was a healthcare worker with PCR-confirmed SARS-CoV-2 infection or an uninfected control (not recorded which).

This clonotype was detected many times. The chain has TRBV27 and TRBJ2-1; 9 positions agree with TRBD1. This CDR3 has 18 amino acids. V lost 8 bases and J lost 5; bases outside the gene matches: 19. The V gene's germline CDR1 is MNHEY and CDR2 SMNVEV (reference sequence). The CDR3 spells CASRGTGRNGDRDNEQFF. The DNA for the CDR3 is TGTGCCAGCCGGGGGACAGGGAGGAACGGGGATCGAGACAATGAGCAGTTCTTC.

V usage is TRBV11-2 and J usage is TRBJ2-1; 9 bases are shared with TRBD2. The CDR3 has 17 amino acids. Germline V gives CDR1 SGHAT, CDR2 FQNNGV. The V gene end was trimmed by 2 bases and the J gene end by 0 bases; junction bases not matched to a gene: 5. CDR3 amino acids: CASSLRSGGISYNEQFF. The CDR3 DNA follows: TGTGCCAGCAGCTTAAGGAGCGGGGGGATCTCCTACAATGAGCAGTTCTTC.

This clonotype has ten or more counts. The rearrangement links TRBV7-3 to TRBJ2-1; 8 positions match TRBD2. The germline CDR1 and CDR2 sequences are SGHTA and FQGTGA. V gave up 4 bases and J gave up 1 base; unmatched junction bases: 3. This CDR3 spans 15 amino acids. CDR3 in DNA: TGTGCCAGCAGCTCAGCGGGAGCGTCCTACAATGAGCAGTTCTTC. Its protein product is CASSSAGASYNEQFF.

This clonotype was observed many times. CDR3 in amino acids: CASSSSPFEQYF. CDR3 nucleotides: TGTGCCAGCAGTTCCTCCCCTTTCGAGCAGTACTTC. This chain links TRBV6-2 or TRBV6-3 with TRBJ2-7; D uncertain. The germline V gene has CDR1 MNHEY and CDR2 SVGEGT. V dropped 4 bases and J dropped 6 bases, with 10 bases sitting between them. This CDR3 is 12 amino acids long.

Ten or more counts support this clonotype. The chain joins TRBV18 to TRBJ2-3; the D gene is possibly TRBD2 (6 bases). The germline V gene has CDR1 KGHSH and CDR2 LQKENI. The CDR3 spans 16 residues. V was shortened by 2 bases and J by 0 bases, with 12 bases between the two germline ends. CDR3 amino acids: CASSPWDSGSTDTQYF. CDR3 coding DNA: TGTGCCAGCTCACCATGGGATAGCGGAAGCACAGATACGCAGTATTTT.

This clonotype ranks as medium-sized. The V call is TRBV20-1, the J call TRBJ2-5, with 7 bases that match TRBD1. CDR3 size: 13 residues. Germline lookup yields CDR1 DFQATT and CDR2 SNEGSKA (reference sequence). V lost 6 bases and J lost 1; bases outside the gene matches: 5. DNA for the CDR3: TGCAGTGCCTCGACAGGGCGCCAAGAGACCCAGTACTTC. It encodes CSASTGRQETQYF.

In this sample, this clonotype turned up many times. The chain has TRBV24-1 and TRBJ2-1, with TRBD2 identical over 7 bases. Germline trimming cut 2 bases from V and 6 bases from J; bases unmatched to any gene: 6. CDR3 length: 15 amino acids. Per the germline V gene, CDR1 is KGHDR and CDR2 is SFDVKD. The CDR3 loop reads CATSDWGRAINEQFF. The CDR3 DNA follows: TGTGCCACCAGTGATTGGGGGAGGGCCATCAATGAGCAGTTCTTC.

This clonotype showed up many times. J is TRBJ2-2 and V is TRBV20-1; 8 nucleotides align to TRBD2. CDR1 is DFQATT and CDR2 is SNEGSKA in the germline V gene (reference sequence). The CDR3 is 16 amino acids. V was pared by 2 bases and J by 8 bases, with 13 bases of the junction left unmatched. For the CDR3, the DNA is TGCAGTGCTAGACCCCCGGGACTAGTGGGCAAGGGGGAGCTGTTTTTT. Translated: CSARPPGLVGKGELFF.

The sample holds many counts of this clonotype. CDR3 bases: TGCAGCGTTGTAGTGAGAGTGAACACTGAAGCTTTCTTT. This sequence encodes CSVVVRVNTEAFF. V is TRBV29-1 and J is TRBJ1-1; D call uncertain. CDR3 size: 13 residues. The V gene lost 4 bases and the J gene lost 0 bases, with 9 bases spanning the gap. Germline V gene lookup returns CDR1 SQVTM and CDR2 ANQGSEA.

This clonotype has a single count. A much larger clone differs from this one at a single base, so this may be a read error. The chain has TRBV18 and TRBJ2-2; tentative D call: TRBD2 (5 bases). Per the germline V gene, CDR1 is KGHSH and CDR2 is LQKENI. Between the trimmed V and J ends, which lost 2 bases and 0 bases, there was a span of 10 bases. The CDR3 totals 16 residues. CDR3 in amino acids: CASSPIVASNTGELFF. The CDR3 region has the DNA TGTGCCAGCTCACCAATAGTAGCGTCGAACACCGGGGAGCTGTTTTTT. The full variable domain, its missing parts supplied by reference TRBV18 and TRBJ2-2, is NAGVMQNPRHLVRRRGQEARLRCSPMKGHSHVYWYRQLPEEGLKFMVYLQKENIIDESGMPKERFSAEFPKEGPSILRIQQVVRGDSAAYFCASSPIVASNTGELFFGEGSRLTVL.

This clonotype was observed many times. The gene calls are TRBV12-3 or TRBV12-4 and TRBJ1-1; no clear D. The length of the CDR3 is 14 residues. V lost 2 bases, J lost 8 bases, and 15 bases lay in between. The DNA of the CDR3 is TGTGCCAGCAGTTTATCCAGCGGGTCCACAGAAGCTTTCTTT. Translated: CASSLSSGSTEAFF.

This clonotype was observed many times. V and J are TRBV6-2 or TRBV6-3 and TRBJ2-7; D is ambiguous. Germline CDR1 is MNHEY and CDR2 is SVGEGT. This CDR3 has 12 amino acids. V was clipped by 1 base and J by 6 bases, with 7 bases between them. The CDR3 protein is CASSYFASEQYF. CDR3 bases: TGTGCCAGCAGTTACTTCGCCTCCGAGCAGTACTTC.

The V gene is TRBV2, the J gene TRBJ2-7, with D possibly TRBD1 on 5 matching bases. The CDR3 sequence is 12 residues long. Trimming cost V 6 bases and J 4 bases, with 10 bases left between them. Germline CDR1 SNHLY, CDR2 FYNNEI. Here the CDR3 reads CASRAGFYEQYF. DNA for the CDR3: TGTGCCAGCAGAGCAGGGTTTTACGAGCAGTACTTC. Variable domain in full (rest from reference TRBV2 and TRBJ2-7): EPEVTQTPSHQVTQMGQEVILRCVPISNHLYFYWYRQILGQKVEFLVSFYNNEISEKSEIFDDQFSVERPDGSNFTLKIRSTKLEDSAMYFCASRAGFYEQYFGPGTRLTVT.

On this clonotype: A single base separates this from a much larger clone, so it may be a read error. This sequence joins TRBV2 and TRBJ2-3; TRBD2 matches 7 bases. Germline V gives CDR1 SNHLY, CDR2 FYNNEI. This CDR3 spans 15 amino acids. Unmatched junction bases numbered 7, after V lost 2 bases and J lost 5 bases. CDR3 sequence reads: CASSEQGGRGDTQYF. Here the CDR3 DNA reads TGTGCCAGCAGTGAACAGGGAGGGAGGGGAGATACGCAGTATTTT.

This sequence joins TRBV9 and TRBJ2-1; D not resolved. Germline CDR1 reads SGDLS; CDR2 reads YYNGEE. The V and J ends lost 5 bases and 5 bases respectively, with 8 bases between them. The CDR3 totals 12 residues. CDR3 DNA: TGTGCCAGCAGTGGATCGGACAATGAGCAGTTCTTC. It codes for CASSGSDNEQFF.

This clonotype was observed at least ten times. The chain couples TRBV7-2 to TRBJ2-7; D assignment may be TRBD1 or TRBD2 (6 bases each). V lost 5 bases and J 6 bases, leaving 20 bases between the germline ends. The germline V gene has CDR1 SGHTA and CDR2 FQGNSA. The CDR3 runs 15 residues. CDR3 protein: CASSLADGSGAEQYF. The CDR3 region has the DNA TGTGCCAGCAGCCTCGCGGATGGATCGGGGGCCGAGCAGTACTTC.

This clonotype has a count of ten or more. CDR3 in DNA: TGCGCCAGCAGCTTGACCGGGACCCACACTGAAGCTTTCTTT. Translated: CASSLTGTHTEAFF. The chain couples TRBV5-1 to TRBJ1-1, with D tentatively TRBD1 (5 bases). The germline V and J ends were trimmed by 1 base and 3 bases, with 10 bases remaining between them. The CDR3 contains 14 residues. CDR1 and CDR2 (germline): SGHRS, YFSETQ.

This clonotype was observed many times. The rearrangement joins TRBV5-1 to TRBJ2-7, with unresolved D. Trimming took 4 bases from V and 0 from J, leaving 14 bases between them. The CDR3 contains 15 residues. The germline V gene has CDR1 SGHRS and CDR2 YFSETQ. CDR3 loop: CASSRASLLSYEQYF. As DNA, the CDR3 is TGCGCCAGCAGCCGCGCTTCATTACTCTCCTACGAGCAGTACTTC.

Ten or more counts support this clonotype. The chain carries TRBV18 and TRBJ1-6; D unclear. The CDR3 is 15 residues long. Per the germline V gene, CDR1 is KGHSH and CDR2 is LQKENI. V was shortened by 0 bases and J by 5 bases, with 8 bases between the two germline ends. This CDR3 reads CASSPPSGNNSPLHF. For the CDR3, the DNA is TGTGCCAGCTCACCACCATCAGGAAATAATTCACCCCTCCACTTT. Supplemented by reference TRBV18 and TRBJ1-6, the full variable domain reads NAGVMQNPRHLVRRRGQEARLRCSPMKGHSHVYWYRQLPEEGLKFMVYLQKENIIDESGMPKERFSAEFPKEGPSILRIQQVVRGDSAAYFCASSPPSGNNSPLHFGNGTRLTVT.

This clonotype was seen a few times. V is TRBV20-1 and J is TRBJ2-1; no firm D call. V lost 0 bases and J 6 bases, leaving 6 bases between the germline ends. Per germline, CDR1 DFQATT and CDR2 SNEGSKA (reference sequence). The CDR3 has 12 amino acids. CDR3 bases: TGCAGTGCTAGAGACCCTAGCAATGAGCAGTTCTTC. It specifies CSARDPSNEQFF.

This chain joins TRBV9 and TRBJ2-2; D gene ambiguous. The V end was cut by 0 bases, the J end by 4 bases, with 10 bases between. The CDR3 is made up of 15 amino acids. CDR1 is SGDLS and CDR2 is YYNGEE in the germline V gene. The CDR3 region is CASSVVGSPTGELFF. CDR3 DNA sequence: TGTGCCAGCAGCGTAGTGGGGTCACCCACCGGGGAGCTGTTTTTT.

At least ten counts were recorded for this clonotype. The gene calls are TRBV5-8 and TRBJ2-5, with 7 bases identical to TRBD1. Looked up from germline, CDR1 is SGHTS and CDR2 is YDEGEE. Trimming removed 2 bases from V and 5 bases from J; junction bases left unmatched: 12. This CDR3 is built from 16 residues. The CDR3 region has the DNA TGTGCCAGCAGCTTAGGGGTTTCGACAGGGTCGGAGACCCAGTACTTC. Its protein is CASSLGVSTGSETQYF.

V gene TRBV6-1 combines with J gene TRBJ1-5; D is possibly TRBD1 (6 bases). V dropped 4 bases and J dropped 0 bases, with 10 bases sitting between them. The germline CDR1 and CDR2 sequences are MNHNS and SASEGT. This CDR3 comprises 15 residues. The CDR3 DNA sequence: TGTGCCAGCAGTGTGGACAGCTATAGCAATCAGCCCCAGCATTTT. Translated, it gives CASSVDSYSNQPQHF.